The 20 T cell receptor beta chains presented below share a single source sample, sequenced in a study of blood T cell repertoires in COVID-19. Sequencing was performed with immunoSEQ multiplex PCR; in TCRdb, only in-frame clones are kept and a portion is missing. In the table there are around 500,000 clones, 88% of which are singletons. Sequencing used PBMCs or T cells enriched from blood (not recorded which). The receptors shown here come from a middle-aged woman who had recovered from COVID-19.

The rearrangement uses TRBV7-2 and TRBJ1-3; D remains unclear. V lost 3 bases and J lost 1, with 10 bases in between. Germline V CDR1 and CDR2: SGHTA, FQGNSA. The CDR3 spans 15 residues. CDR3 amino acids: CASSFGVPSGNTIYF. In nucleotides, the CDR3 is TGTGCCAGCAGCTTCGGGGTCCCATCTGGAAACACCATATATTTT. Combining the CDR3 with reference TRBV7-2 and TRBJ1-3 gives the whole variable domain GAGVSQSPSNKVTEKGKDVELRCDPISGHTALYWYRQSLGQGLEFLIYFQGNSAPDKSGLPSDRFSAERTGGSVSTLTIQRTQQEDSAVYLCASSFGVPSGNTIYFGEGSWLTVV.

Concerning this clone itself: The same CDR3 is also encoded by other DNA sequences in this sample. The chain recombines TRBV9 with TRBJ2-5, with D hard to call. The ends were cut back, 0 bases at V and 4 bases at J, with 10 bases in the middle. Germline CDR1 reads SGDLS; CDR2 reads YYNGEE. The CDR3 extends over 14 amino acids. The CDR3 loop is CASSVEARVETQYF. The CDR3 DNA reads as TGTGCCAGCAGCGTAGAGGCCCGGGTAGAGACCCAGTACTTC.

V is TRBV20-1 and J is TRBJ2-7; D gene uncertain. The V and J ends lost 3 bases and 6 bases respectively, with 9 bases between them. Germline CDR1 and CDR2: DFQATT and SNEGSKA (reference sequence). The CDR3 loop spans 11 amino acids. CDR3 in amino acids: CSASGRGEQYF. Here the CDR3 DNA reads TGCAGTGCTAGCGGCCGCGGCGAGCAGTACTTC.

This chain connects TRBV12-3 or TRBV12-4 to TRBJ1-2; a possible D gene is TRBD1 (5 bases). CDR3 length: 13 residues. Between the trimmed V and J ends, which lost 3 bases and 0 bases, there was a span of 5 bases. The DNA of the CDR3 is TGTGCCAGCAGTTTGACAGCTAACTATGGCTACACCTTC. It codes for CASSLTANYGYTF.

The V call is TRBV14, the J call TRBJ2-7, with TRBD2 identical over 9 bases. The CDR3 loop spans 15 amino acids. Per the germline V gene, CDR1 is SGHDN and CDR2 is FVKESK. The V and J ends lost 4 bases and 3 bases, in that order; junction bases with no gene match: 7. DNA for the CDR3: TGTGCCAGCAGCCGTATAGCGGGAGCCCGCTACGAGCAGTACTTC. This translates into CASSRIAGARYEQYF.

In its sample, this clone is medium-sized (0.01 to 0.1%). V usage is TRBV6-4 and J usage is TRBJ1-5; 8 bases match TRBD1. Germline V gene data show CDR1 as MRHNA and CDR2 as SNTAGT. Trimming removed 6 bases from V and 2 bases from J; junction bases left unmatched: 12. This CDR3 has 17 amino acids. CDR3 residues: CASRDARGPGGNQPQHF. CDR3 nucleotides: TGTGCCAGCAGGGACGCCAGGGGGCCGGGAGGCAATCAGCCCCAGCATTTT.

The chain couples TRBV29-1 to TRBJ2-7, with 11 bases lining up with TRBD2. Germline lookup yields CDR1 SQVTM and CDR2 ANQGSEA. V shed 4 bases and J 4 bases; nucleotides not matched to a gene: 6. The CDR3 is 14 residues long. The CDR3 is CSVGGTSGGYEQYF. The CDR3 DNA reads TGCAGCGTTGGTGGGACTAGCGGCGGTTACGAGCAGTACTTC.

The chain links TRBV13 to TRBJ2-2, with D possibly being TRBD2 (5 bases). Germline V CDR1 and CDR2: PRHDT, FYEKMQ (reference sequence). The CDR3 sequence is 17 residues long. V dropped 0 bases and J dropped 1 base, with 12 bases sitting between them. The CDR3 loop is CASSLGLGLGNTGELFF. In DNA form, the CDR3 reads TGTGCCAGCAGCTTAGGCTTAGGACTGGGGAACACCGGGGAGCTGTTTTTT.

This clone has a single count. The chain has TRBV30 and TRBJ1-5; 8 bases line up with TRBD1. The CDR3 runs 13 residues. The germline gives CDR1 GTSNPN, CDR2 SVGIG (reference sequence). Trimming removed 2 bases from V and 5 bases from J; junction bases left unmatched: 2. CDR3 region: CAWSSTGDQPQHF. The CDR3 DNA sequence: TGTGCCTGGAGTTCGACAGGGGATCAGCCCCAGCATTTT. Supplemented by reference TRBV30 and TRBJ1-5, the full variable domain reads SQTIHQWPATLVQPVGSPLSLECTVEGTSNPNLYWYRQAAGRGLQLLFYSVGIGQISSEVPQNLSASRPQDRQFILSSKKLLLSDSGFYLCAWSSTGDQPQHFGDGTRLSIL.

The CDR3 nucleotides are TGTGCCAGCAGTTCCCTAACGGGACAGGGGCGTCAGCCCCAGCATTTT. Protein product: CASSSLTGQGRQPQHF. This chain uses TRBV27 with TRBJ1-5; 10 nucleotides match TRBD1. CDR1 is MNHEY, CDR2 SMNVEV, per germline (reference sequence). There are 16 residues in the CDR3. The trim removed 4 bases at V and 6 bases at J, leaving 9 bases unmatched.

The chain uses TRBV6-5 and TRBJ2-2; the D is unclear. Germline CDR1 is MNHEY and CDR2 is SVGAGI. This CDR3 is built from 13 residues. V gave up 4 bases and J gave up 3 bases, with 6 bases separating them. The CDR3 loop reads CASSFPDTGELFF. In DNA, the CDR3 is TGTGCCAGCAGTTTTCCCGACACCGGGGAGCTGTTTTTT.

The rearrangement joins TRBV6-5 to TRBJ1-2; 10 bases fit TRBD1. Germline V gene data show CDR1 as MNHEY and CDR2 as SVGAGI. This CDR3 comprises 16 residues. V was pared by 0 bases and J by 4 bases, with 5 bases of the junction left unmatched. This chain's CDR3 is CASSYSGTGASYGYTF. The DNA for the CDR3 is TGTGCCAGCAGTTACTCCGGGACAGGGGCGTCCTATGGCTACACCTTC.

V usage is TRBV24-1 and J usage is TRBJ2-1, with D perhaps matching TRBD1 (5 bases). The CDR3 covers 17 residues. Trimming left V 4 bases short and J 1 base short, with 16 bases between. CDR1 KGHDR and CDR2 SFDVKD come from the germline V gene. The CDR3, as DNA: TGTGCCACCAGTGACTCCCGCTCCGACAGTTCCTACAATGAGCAGTTCTTC. Amino acids: CATSDSRSDSSYNEQFF.

The CDR3 DNA follows: TGTGCCAGCAGGAACAGGGTAGAGGAGCCCCAGCATTTT. This gives the protein CASRNRVEEPQHF. The J gene is TRBJ1-5, the V gene TRBV27; the D gene is possibly TRBD1 (6 bases). The germline CDR1 and CDR2 sequences are MNHEY and SMNVEV (reference sequence). The CDR3 spans 13 residues. The ends were cut back, 6 bases at V and 8 bases at J, with 14 bases in the middle.

In the case of this clone: Other DNA variants within this sample encode the same CDR3. The J gene is TRBJ1-5, the V gene TRBV19; D remains ambiguous. The CDR3 runs to 13 residues. Germline V gives CDR1 LNHDA, CDR2 SQIVND (reference sequence). The V end lost 7 bases, the J end lost 4 bases, and 11 bases lay between the germline ends. The DNA of the CDR3 is TGTGCCAGTACATCCCGCGGGAATCAGCCCCAGCATTTT. Translated, it gives CASTSRGNQPQHF.

The chain uses TRBV7-9 and TRBJ2-6; the match to TRBD1 covers 7 bases. Germline CDR1 and CDR2: SEHNR and FQNEAQ (reference sequence). The CDR3 consists of 18 residues. The V and J ends lost 5 bases and 0 bases, in that order; junction bases with no gene match: 10. This CDR3 is CASSATWDRHSGANVLTF. As DNA, the CDR3 is TGTGCCAGCAGCGCAACCTGGGACAGACACTCTGGGGCCAACGTCCTGACTTTC.

The chain recombines TRBV5-1 with TRBJ1-5; TRBD1 might be the D (5 bases). The CDR3 extends over 15 amino acids. V was pared by 0 bases and J by 10 bases, with 17 bases between. From germline, CDR1 is SGHRS and CDR2 YFSETQ. CDR3 amino acids: CASSLDGGSGDPQHF. The CDR3, as DNA: TGCGCCAGCAGCTTGGACGGGGGGTCGGGCGATCCCCAGCATTTT.

This chain uses TRBV5-1 with TRBJ2-7, with 11 bases matching TRBD2. Germline CDR1 reads SGHRS; CDR2 reads YFSETQ. CDR3 length: 15 amino acids. V shed 0 bases and J 4 bases; nucleotides not matched to a gene: 3. The CDR3 protein is CASSLGGLAEYEQYF. The CDR3 DNA sequence: TGCGCCAGCAGCTTGGGGGGACTAGCGGAATACGAGCAGTACTTC.

This chain joins TRBV3-1 (or the pseudogene TRBV3-2) and TRBJ1-2; D might be TRBD1 (6 bases). V lost 0 bases and J 6 bases, leaving 11 bases between the germline ends. Germline V lookup: CDR1 LGHDT, CDR2 YNNKEL (reference sequence). CDR3 length: 14 amino acids. DNA for the CDR3: TGTGCCAGCAGCCAAGATAGGGGGGGCGATGGCTACACCTTC. Protein: CASSQDRGGDGYTF.

This chain uses TRBV10-2 with TRBJ2-1; 9 bases align to TRBD1. This CDR3 is 15 amino acids long. CDR1 is WSHSY and CDR2 is SAAADI in the germline V gene. V trimming: 4 bases; J trimming: 8 bases; junction bases outside the gene matches: 9. The CDR3 loop is CASSGRNRGLDEQFF. In nucleotides, the CDR3 is TGCGCCAGCAGTGGGAGAAACAGGGGGCTGGATGAGCAGTTCTTC.